This entry lists 31 T cell receptor beta chains sequenced from one sample in a study of CD8 T cells in Susac syndrome. RNA, at about 0.5 to 1 ug, was reverse transcribed with random hexamers. TCRdb re-derived calls from the immunoSEQ multiplex PCR reads in MiXCR, one entry per CDR3 protein. In the table there are about 200,000 distinct CDR3 sequences, approximately 95% of which are singletons. Material for sequencing was CD4+ T cells from PBMCs. These receptors all stem from a human donor with multiple sclerosis.

The chain combines TRBV20-1 with TRBJ1-1; the match to TRBD1 covers 8 bases. This CDR3 comprises 11 residues. Germline-derived CDR1 and CDR2 are DFQATT and SNEGSKA (reference sequence). The J segment lost 9 bases and the V segment lost 6 bases, leaving 6 bases of the junction unmatched. CDR3 DNA: TGCAGTGCCCTGGACAGGGAAAAAGCTTTCTTT. It translates to CSALDREKAFF.

This clonotype was observed a single time. The chain recombines TRBV14 with TRBJ2-3; 7 bases match TRBD2. This CDR3 spans 15 amino acids. Germline V lookup: CDR1 SGHDN, CDR2 FVKESK. J was trimmed by 0 bases and V by 1 base; bases with no gene match: 1. CDR3 nucleotides: TGTGCCAGCAGCCAAGTGGGACTAAGCACAGATACGCAGTATTTT. Protein: CASSQVGLSTDTQYF. The full variable domain, its missing parts supplied by reference TRBV14 and TRBJ2-3, is EAGVTQFPSHSVIEKGQTVTLRCDPISGHDNLYWYRRVMGKEIKFLLHFVKESKQDESGMPNNRFLAERTGGTYSTLKVQPAELEDSGVYFCASSQVGLSTDTQYFGPGTRLTVL.

The V and J genes are TRBV29-1 and TRBJ2-3; D is possibly TRBD2 (5 bases). V was pared by 5 bases and J by 0 bases, with 15 bases between. The CDR3 has 15 amino acids. Germline CDR1 is SQVTM and CDR2 is ANQGSEA. The DNA for the CDR3 is TGCAGCGTTAACCCGAGGGCCCCAAGCACAGATACGCAGTATTTT. Translation gives CSVNPRAPSTDTQYF.

V is TRBV20-1 and J is TRBJ1-1, with TRBD1 identical over 7 bases. The CDR3 is made up of 12 amino acids. The germline CDR1 and CDR2 sequences are DFQATT and SNEGSKA (reference sequence). Germline trimming cut 5 bases from V and 3 bases from J; bases unmatched to any gene: 3. The CDR3 reads CSAWDRHTEAFF. As DNA, the CDR3 is TGCAGTGCTTGGGACAGACACACTGAAGCTTTCTTT.

This chain links TRBV29-1 with TRBJ2-1; D ambiguous. Trimming took off 3 bases at V and 6 bases at J, with 12 bases between the two ends. CDR1 and CDR2 (germline): SQVTM, ANQGSEA. The CDR3 covers 13 residues. In nucleotides, the CDR3 is TGCAGCGTTGAGGGCCCACTCACCAATGAGCAGTTCTTC. Amino acid sequence: CSVEGPLTNEQFF.

The chain's CDR3 is CSASGVLGYGYTF. The CDR3 DNA is TGCAGTGCTAGTGGGGTCCTTGGTTATGGCTACACCTTC. The gene calls are TRBV20-1 and TRBJ1-2; D remains unclear. This CDR3 has 13 residues. V dropped 3 bases and J dropped 5 bases, with 13 bases sitting between them. Germline V gene lookup returns CDR1 DFQATT and CDR2 SNEGSKA (reference sequence).

This clonotype has just one count. The chain uses TRBV10-3 and TRBJ1-5; possibly TRBD1 for D (5 bases). Trimming left V 8 bases short and J 5 bases short, with 10 bases between. The V gene's germline CDR1 is ENHRY and CDR2 SYGVKD. The CDR3 sequence is 12 residues long. The CDR3 DNA follows: TGTGCCATCGCCCGGGACCATCAGCCCCAGCATTTT. This encodes CAIARDHQPQHF.

The chain uses TRBV30 and TRBJ1-1; D might be TRBD1 (6 bases). Germline V lookup: CDR1 GTSNPN, CDR2 SVGIG (reference sequence). The CDR3 covers 12 residues. V was pared by 0 bases and J by 11 bases, with 13 bases between. The CDR3 DNA follows: TGTGCCTGGAGTGTAGGGGGGCGAGGGGCTTTCTTT. As protein: CAWSVGGRGAFF.

J is TRBJ1-1 and V is TRBV29-1, with D unresolved. The length of the CDR3 is 12 residues. The V end lost 4 bases, the J end lost 3 bases, and 9 bases lay between the germline ends. Germline V gene data show CDR1 as SQVTM and CDR2 as ANQGSEA. The CDR3 coding sequence is TGCAGCGTTGTACAGACCTACACTGAAGCTTTCTTT. Protein: CSVVQTYTEAFF.

V usage is TRBV29-1 and J usage is TRBJ1-2; TRBD1 matches at 11 bases. CDR3 length equals 14 residues. In germline, CDR1 is SQVTM, CDR2 ANQGSEA. V trimming: 4 bases; J trimming: 2 bases; junction bases outside the gene matches: 3. The CDR3: CSVGGQGVNYGYTF. The CDR3 nucleotides read TGCAGCGTTGGGGGACAGGGGGTCAACTATGGCTACACCTTC.

The chain has TRBV7-9 and TRBJ1-1; TRBD1 aligns across 10 bases. There are 16 residues in the CDR3. Germline V gives CDR1 SEHNR, CDR2 FQNEAQ (reference sequence). The V gene end was trimmed by 3 bases and the J gene end by 3 bases; junction bases not matched to a gene: 7. The CDR3 nucleotides are TGTGCCAGCAGCTTCTTCCGGGACAGGGGACACACTGAAGCTTTCTTT. The encoded protein is CASSFFRDRGHTEAFF.

As concerns this clonotype: The DNA is left out, because the CDR3 cannot be placed on it with certainty; the CDR3 is given as TCRdb lists it. This rearrangement joins TRBV20-1 to TRBJ2-1. Looked up from germline, CDR1 is DFQATT and CDR2 is SNEGSKA (reference sequence). Ends included, the CDR3 has 13 residues. This CDR3 reads CSTSGGAFDEQFF.

This chain uses TRBV3-1 with TRBJ2-2; 7 bases agree with TRBD2. The germline gives CDR1 LGHDT, CDR2 YNNKEL (reference sequence). Germline trimming cut 4 bases from V and 7 bases from J; bases unmatched to any gene: 6. The CDR3 has 14 amino acids. The CDR3 sequence: CASSPSGGHGELFF. DNA of the CDR3: TGTGCCAGCAGCCCTTCGGGGGGTCACGGGGAGCTGTTTTTT.

J is TRBJ2-2 and V is TRBV10-3; D unresolved. V was cut by 4 bases and J by 3 bases, with 12 bases left in between. The germline CDR1 and CDR2 sequences are ENHRY and SYGVKD. The CDR3 sequence is 15 residues long. In DNA form, the CDR3 reads TGTGCCATCAGTGTTAGGACGGTCGACACCGGGGAGCTGTTTTTT. Protein: CAISVRTVDTGELFF.

The chain carries TRBV12-3 or TRBV12-4 and TRBJ2-2, with D tentatively TRBD1 (6 bases). This CDR3 contains 16 residues. V was cut by 6 bases and J by 5 bases, with 19 bases left in between. CDR3 protein: CASRTGTKLWTGELFF. CDR3 DNA sequence: TGTGCCAGCAGGACCGGGACAAAGCTTTGGACCGGGGAGCTGTTTTTT.

In DNA, the CDR3 is TGTGCCAGCAGTGGAGGACTAGACCTACAAGAGACCCAGTACTTC. As protein: CASSGGLDLQETQYF. This chain links TRBV2 with TRBJ2-5; 7 positions agree with TRBD2. This CDR3 has 15 residues. V shed 4 bases and J 2 bases; nucleotides not matched to a gene: 7. CDR1 and CDR2 (germline): SNHLY, FYNNEI. Drawing the rest from reference TRBV2 and TRBJ2-5, the complete variable domain is EPEVTQTPSHQVTQMGQEVILRCVPISNHLYFYWYRQILGQKVEFLVSFYNNEISEKSEIFDDQFSVERPDGSNFTLKIRSTKLEDSAMYFCASSGGLDLQETQYFGPGTRLLVL.

V and J are TRBV3-1 and TRBJ1-6; D remains unclear. Per the germline V gene, CDR1 is LGHDT and CDR2 is YNNKEL (reference sequence). CDR3 length: 15 residues. With 4 bases removed from V and 8 bases from J, the gap between germline ends came to 15 bases. The CDR3 protein is CASSPGPIMDSPLHF. As DNA, the CDR3 is TGTGCCAGCAGCCCCGGACCCATAATGGATTCACCCCTCCACTTT.

The chain carries TRBV27 and TRBJ1-1; 10 nucleotides match TRBD1. V shed 5 bases, J shed 6 bases, and the junction held 9 bases outside the gene matches. CDR3 length equals 15 residues. Germline CDR1 MNHEY, CDR2 SMNVEV (reference sequence). CDR3 in DNA: TGTGCCAGCAGTCTAAGACAGGGGGCATTCTCTGAAGCTTTCTTT. It translates to CASSLRQGAFSEAFF.

The rearrangement uses TRBV20-1 and TRBJ1-6; D is unresolved. Germline CDR1 is DFQATT and CDR2 is SNEGSKA (reference sequence). Trimming pared 3 bases from V and 2 bases from J, leaving 8 bases between. CDR3 length: 14 residues. DNA of the CDR3: TGCAGTGCTAGTCCAGGTCCCTATAATTCACCCCTCCACTTT. Protein sequence: CSASPGPYNSPLHF.

The chain carries TRBV20-1 and TRBJ2-3; no clear D. CDR1 is DFQATT and CDR2 is SNEGSKA in the germline V gene (reference sequence). There are 12 residues in the CDR3. V was pared by 5 bases and J by 1 base, with 7 bases between. CDR3 region: CSALPGTDTQYF. CDR3 coding DNA: TGCAGTGCTTTACCGGGCACAGATACGCAGTATTTT.

This clonotype was seen just once. V gene TRBV20-1 combines with J gene TRBJ2-1; a possible D gene is TRBD1 (5 bases). CDR3 length: 14 amino acids. The V end was cut by 6 bases, the J end by 0 bases, with 12 bases between. Germline V CDR1 and CDR2: DFQATT, SNEGSKA (reference sequence). The CDR3 nucleotides are TGCAGTGCCTCGACAGTAGCCTCCTACAATGAGCAGTTCTTC. Its translation: CSASTVASYNEQFF.

This clonotype came up once. As DNA, the CDR3 is TGTGCCAGCAGCTTCGGGAGGGGGAATTCACCCCTCCACTTT. Residues: CASSFGRGNSPLHF. V is TRBV7-8 and J is TRBJ1-6, with D perhaps matching TRBD1 (6 bases). The CDR3 has 14 amino acids. V gave up 3 bases and J gave up 7 bases, with 10 bases separating them. Germline V CDR1 and CDR2: SGHVS, FQNEAQ.

The chain carries TRBV30 and TRBJ1-2, with D possibly TRBD1 on 5 matching bases. The CDR3 runs to 9 residues. The V and J ends lost 7 bases and 7 bases respectively, with 7 bases between them. Germline V CDR1 and CDR2: GTSNPN, SVGIG (reference sequence). The CDR3 region has the DNA TGTGCCTCGGGGGGTGGCTACACCTTC. Amino acids: CASGGGYTF.

The chain carries TRBV20-1 and TRBJ2-1; the D is unclear. Germline CDR1 DFQATT, CDR2 SNEGSKA (reference sequence). Between the trimmed V and J ends, which lost 3 bases and 5 bases, there was a span of 5 bases. The CDR3 covers 11 residues. CDR3 sequence reads: CSASPDNEQFF. The CDR3 nucleotides read TGCAGTGCTAGTCCAGACAATGAGCAGTTCTTC.

This clonotype was counted a few times. This chain uses TRBV19 with TRBJ2-3, with 12 bases aligning to TRBD2. V trimming: 5 bases; J trimming: 1 base; junction bases outside the gene matches: 4. This CDR3 is built from 16 residues. CDR1 and CDR2 (germline): LNHDA, SQIVND (reference sequence). The CDR3 nucleotides are TGTGCCAGTAGTCCAAGACTAGCGGGGGGCACAGATACGCAGTATTTT. It codes for CASSPRLAGGTDTQYF.

In DNA form, the CDR3 reads TGTGCCAGCAGCCAAGGGGGGTATGAGCAGTTCTTC. Translating gives CASSQGGYEQFF. This chain links TRBV14 with TRBJ2-1; possibly TRBD1 or TRBD2 for D (5 bases each). Germline V gene data show CDR1 as SGHDN and CDR2 as FVKESK. Between the trimmed V and J ends, which lost 1 base and 8 bases, there was a span of 6 bases. CDR3 length: 12 amino acids.

The chain carries TRBV2 and TRBJ1-6; 8 bases are a match to TRBD1. Unmatched junction bases numbered 3, after V lost 7 bases and J lost 1 base. The CDR3 runs to 15 residues. In germline, CDR1 is SNHLY, CDR2 FYNNEI. CDR3 coding DNA: TGTGCCAGCACAGGACAGGGTTCCTATAATTCACCCCTCCACTTT. This gives the protein CASTGQGSYNSPLHF.

The chain combines TRBV3-1 with TRBJ1-2; D ambiguous. The CDR3 length is 13 residues. Germline V gene lookup returns CDR1 LGHDT and CDR2 YNNKEL (reference sequence). Trimming left V 5 bases short and J 4 bases short, with 11 bases between. CDR3 coding DNA: TGTGCCAGCAGCTCAGCGGGCAGCTATGGCTACACCTTC. It translates to CASSSAGSYGYTF. Looking up the rest from reference TRBV3-1 and TRBJ1-2 gives the full variable domain: DTAVSQTPKYLVTQMGNDKSIKCEQNLGHDTMYWYKQDSKKFLKIMFSYNNKELIINETVPNRFSPKSPDKAHLNLHINSLELGDSAVYFCASSSAGSYGYTFGSGTRLTVV.

J is TRBJ2-4 and V is TRBV18; TRBD1 aligns across 8 bases. The V gene's germline CDR1 is KGHSH and CDR2 LQKENI. The junction had 5 bases not matched to a gene; V was cut back by 0 bases and J by 4 bases. The CDR3 is made up of 16 amino acids. This CDR3 is CASSPPGQGTKNIQYF. The CDR3 nucleotides read TGTGCCAGCTCACCACCCGGACAGGGTACAAAAAACATTCAGTACTTC.

The rearrangement joins TRBV25-1 to TRBJ2-3; the D gene is possibly TRBD2 (6 bases). Trimming left V 0 bases short and J 6 bases short, with 7 bases between. CDR3 size: 13 residues. Germline loops: CDR1 MGHDK, CDR2 SYGVNS. CDR3: CASSEYRGDTQYF. The CDR3 DNA is TGTGCCAGCAGTGAATATCGGGGGGATACGCAGTATTTT.

The chain combines TRBV7-9 with TRBJ1-1; D unresolved. There are 12 residues in the CDR3. V lost 5 bases, J lost 10 bases, and 14 bases lay in between. Germline CDR1 and CDR2: SEHNR and FQNEAQ (reference sequence). CDR3: CASSPDSSGAFF. The CDR3 DNA is TGTGCCAGCAGCCCGGACTCTTCCGGAGCTTTCTTT.